This section outlines one TCR beta chain sequence together with its context. Its target is not known. This may arise from a read error, as a much more abundant clone is one base away. Previously described methods with listed TCR primers produced the bulk TCR libraries. TCRdb reanalysed the PCR reads using MiXCR and keeps one entry per CDR3 protein. Counted here are about 97,000 distinct CDR3 sequences, about 35% occurring once; the ten biggest clones make up roughly 10%. This CDR3 spans 11 amino acids. Germline V gives CDR1 SGHVS, CDR2 FQNEAQ. The data were obtained in a study of molecular identifiers for immune sequencing clone quantification. General study points: Jurkat TCR RNA spiked in from one cell reportedly remained identifiable amid over 850,000 naive cells. In CMV-specific effectors, clones above 20 copies held over 98% of molecules; naive, under 1%.

The sequence was collected from a human donor in good health. Some libraries in this study had Jurkat cell RNA spiked in. The sequencing input was naive CD8+ T cells from blood, with Jurkat cell RNA spiked in. Subset in this sample: FACS-sorted CD8+CD4-CCR7+CD45RA+ naive T cells. J is TRBJ2-2 and V is TRBV7-8; possible D gene TRBD2, 5 bases. CDR3 amino acids: CASSPTGELYF. DNA for the CDR3: TGTGCCAGCAGCCCCACCGGGGAGCTGTATTTT.